This TCR beta chain appears in the sequencing data of a study of post-analysis software for immune sequencing data (dated by TCRdb to 2013 to 2016). In terms of the full investigation: Recorded disease courses included relapsing-remitting, secondary progressive and progressive-relapsing multiple sclerosis, with some patients lacking subtype annotation. Patient repertoires were compared against over ten previously published healthy control repertoires from donors aged 6 to 25 years. A subset of samples was prepared in parallel using single-end sample barcoding, then pooled and co-amplified after Illumina adapter ligation.

Points on this clonotype: The clone's antigen remains unknown. No qualities accompany the bases; no much larger clone lies one base away.

On the study overall, not on this receptor specifically: Compared with controls, multiple sclerosis patients had significantly lower normalized Chao1 diversity, a finding suggesting substantial peripheral T-cell clonal expansion. The multiple sclerosis patient group was slightly younger than the control group. Patients showed significantly higher frequencies than controls for a handful of TRBV segments, among them TRBV5-6, TRBV5-1 and TRBV20-1. Strong co-clustering of samples prepared in the same batch was shown by direct clustering with F measure, prompting a batch-effect correction.

The germline ends are 10 bases apart after V is trimmed by 1 base and J by 0 bases. The CDR3 holds 15 amino acids from the cysteine to the phenylalanine. Of all the DNA, just the CDR3 is kept, 45 bases in frame from base 1. The CDR1 and CDR2 encoded by the germline V gene are SGHRS and YFSETQ. The library was made by PCR. Reads for this sample came from an Illumina HiSeq 2500. To reduce PCR and sequencing biases, unique molecular identifiers were incorporated into the TCR beta cDNA libraries. Some 500,000 cDNA molecules were obtained for every 1 to 10 million input T cells, so each molecule roughly corresponded to one T cell. The patient libraries were prepared and sequenced with the same protocol used for the earlier healthy control dataset. Samples belonging to the same batch were prepared together, multiplexed and sequenced on a shared HiSeq lane. As for the authors' bioinformatics: Raw barcoded reads were processed with MIGEC, and single-read molecular identifier groups were discarded before consensus assembly and CDR3 extraction. VDJtools was used for post-analysis of the clonotype tables, and diversity was normalized by down-sampling every dataset to the size of the smallest sample. Repertoire overlap clustering matched CDR3 amino acid but not nucleotide sequences to correct batch-related cross-sample contamination. The public reads were reanalyzed by TCRdb: fastp trimming at Q25, MiXCR alignment, in-frame beta chains only. Under each unique CDR3 protein, matching rows form one entry showing the most common genes and DNA. V and J calls and clone size were set by TCRdb, not the authors. This sample lists roughly 620,000 distinct CDR3 sequences; around 44% were detected once. The leading ten clones occupy under 2% of the sample.

To demonstrate the VDJtools post-analysis software, the study profiled TCR beta repertoires from the peripheral blood of about a dozen young patients with multiple sclerosis. The multiple sclerosis patients were children and adolescents ranging in age from roughly 6 to 15 years. The sample taken for sequencing was blood. This TCR came from a girl under 18 with multiple sclerosis. Recombination connected TRBV5-1 to TRBJ1-1; the D gene remains uncertain. The CDR3 region: CASSLSTVMNTEAFF. The DNA sequence reads TGCGCCAGCAGCTTGTCGACCGTGATGAACACTGAAGCTTTCTTT. Supplemented by the reference TRBV5-1 and TRBJ1-1 proteins around the CDR3, the complete variable domain is KAGVTQTPRYLIKTRGQQVTLSCSPISGHRSVSWYQQTPGQGLQFLFEYFSETQRNKGNFPGRFSGRQFSNSRSEMNVSTLELGDSALYLCASSLSTVMNTEAFFGQGTRLTVV.